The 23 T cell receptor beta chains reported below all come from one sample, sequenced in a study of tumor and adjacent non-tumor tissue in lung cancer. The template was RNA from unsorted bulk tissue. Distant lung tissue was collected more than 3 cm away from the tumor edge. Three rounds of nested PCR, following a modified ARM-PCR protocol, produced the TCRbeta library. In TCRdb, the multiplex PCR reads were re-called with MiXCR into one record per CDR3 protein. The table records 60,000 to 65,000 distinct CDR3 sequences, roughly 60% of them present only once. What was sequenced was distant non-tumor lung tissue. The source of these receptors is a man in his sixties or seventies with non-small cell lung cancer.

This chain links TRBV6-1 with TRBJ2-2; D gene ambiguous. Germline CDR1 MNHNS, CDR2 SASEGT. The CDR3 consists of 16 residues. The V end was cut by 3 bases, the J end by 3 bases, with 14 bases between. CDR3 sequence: CASSDSHVSDTGELFF. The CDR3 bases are TGTGCCAGCAGTGATTCACATGTCTCGGACACCGGGGAGCTGTTTTTT.

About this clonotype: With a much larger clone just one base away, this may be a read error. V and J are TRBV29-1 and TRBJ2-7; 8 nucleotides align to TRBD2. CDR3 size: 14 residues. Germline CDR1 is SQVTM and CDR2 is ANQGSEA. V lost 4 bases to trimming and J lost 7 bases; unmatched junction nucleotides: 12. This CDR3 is CSVGRRTSMIEQYF. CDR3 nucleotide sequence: TGCAGCGTTGGGCGCCGGACTAGCATGATAGAGCAGTACTTC.

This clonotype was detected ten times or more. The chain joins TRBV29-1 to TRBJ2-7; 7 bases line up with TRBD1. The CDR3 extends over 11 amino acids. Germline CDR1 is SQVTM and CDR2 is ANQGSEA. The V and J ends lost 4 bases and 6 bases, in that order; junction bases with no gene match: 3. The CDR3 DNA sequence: TGCAGCGTTGGGACAGGTTTCGAGCAGTACTTC. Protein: CSVGTGFEQYF.

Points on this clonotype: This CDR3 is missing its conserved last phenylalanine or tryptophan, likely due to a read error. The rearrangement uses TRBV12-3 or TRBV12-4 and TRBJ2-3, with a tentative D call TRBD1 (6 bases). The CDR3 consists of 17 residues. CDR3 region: CASSFPSGTTGADMQYS. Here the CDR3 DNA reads TGTGCCAGCAGTTTCCCTTCCGGGACAACAGGTGCAGATATGCAGTATTCT.

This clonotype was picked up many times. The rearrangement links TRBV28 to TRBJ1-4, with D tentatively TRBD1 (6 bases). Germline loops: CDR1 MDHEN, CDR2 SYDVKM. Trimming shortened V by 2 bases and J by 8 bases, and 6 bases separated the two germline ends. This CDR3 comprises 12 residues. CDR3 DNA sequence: TGTGCCAGCAGTTTAACAGGGGAAAAACTGTTTTTT. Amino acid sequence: CASSLTGEKLFF.

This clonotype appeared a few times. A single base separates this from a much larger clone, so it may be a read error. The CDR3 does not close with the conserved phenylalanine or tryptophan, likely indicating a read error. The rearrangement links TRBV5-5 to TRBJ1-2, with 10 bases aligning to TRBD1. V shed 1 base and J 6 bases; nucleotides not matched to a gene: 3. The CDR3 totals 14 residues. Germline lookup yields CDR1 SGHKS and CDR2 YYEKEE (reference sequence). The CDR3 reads CASSLRGTGDGYTS. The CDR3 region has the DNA TGTGCCAGCAGCTTGCGGGGGACAGGGGATGGCTACACCTCC.

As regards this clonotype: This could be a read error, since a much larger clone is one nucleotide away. CDR3 region: CDSREDWGAGELFF. DNA for the CDR3: TGTGACAGCAGGGAGGACTGGGGCGCCGGGGAGCTGTTTTTT. The gene calls are TRBV12-3 or TRBV12-4 and TRBJ2-2; a possible D gene is TRBD2 (6 bases). This CDR3 region has 14 residues.

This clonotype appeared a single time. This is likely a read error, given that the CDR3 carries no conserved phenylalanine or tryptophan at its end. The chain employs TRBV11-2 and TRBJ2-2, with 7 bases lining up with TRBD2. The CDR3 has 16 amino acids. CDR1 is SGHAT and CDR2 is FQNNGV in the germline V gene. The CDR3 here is CTSSLDRLASAGGLFL. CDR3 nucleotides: TGTACCAGCAGCTTAGATCGACTAGCCTCGGCCGGGGGGCTGTTTCTT.

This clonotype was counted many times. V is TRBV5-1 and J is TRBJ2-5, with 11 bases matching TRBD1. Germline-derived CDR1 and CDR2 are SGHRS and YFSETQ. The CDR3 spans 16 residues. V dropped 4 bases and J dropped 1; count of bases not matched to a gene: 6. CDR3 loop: CASSRSGQGVQETQYF. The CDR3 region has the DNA TGCGCCAGCAGCAGGTCGGGACAGGGGGTCCAAGAGACCCAGTACTTC.

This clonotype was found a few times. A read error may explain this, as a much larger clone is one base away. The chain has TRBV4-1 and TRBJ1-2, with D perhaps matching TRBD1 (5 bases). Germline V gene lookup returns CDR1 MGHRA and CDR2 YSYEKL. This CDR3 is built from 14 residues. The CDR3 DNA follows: TGCGCCAGCGGCCATTCAGGGTCTAACTATGGCTACACCTTC. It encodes CASGHSGSNYGYTF.

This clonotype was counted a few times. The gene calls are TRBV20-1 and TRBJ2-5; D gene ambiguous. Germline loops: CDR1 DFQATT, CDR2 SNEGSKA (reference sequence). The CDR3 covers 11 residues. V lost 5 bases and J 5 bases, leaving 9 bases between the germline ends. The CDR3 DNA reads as TGCAGTGCTCGTCCCACGGAGACCCAGTACTTC. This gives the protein CSARPTETQYF.

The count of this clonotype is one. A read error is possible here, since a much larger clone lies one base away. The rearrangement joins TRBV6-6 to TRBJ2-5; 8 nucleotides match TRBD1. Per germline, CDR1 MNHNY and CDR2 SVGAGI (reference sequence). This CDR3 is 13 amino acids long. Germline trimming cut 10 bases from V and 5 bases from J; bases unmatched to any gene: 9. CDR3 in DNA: TGTGCCAACAGGCAGGGGGCGCGGGAGACCCAGTACTTC. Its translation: CANRQGARETQYF.

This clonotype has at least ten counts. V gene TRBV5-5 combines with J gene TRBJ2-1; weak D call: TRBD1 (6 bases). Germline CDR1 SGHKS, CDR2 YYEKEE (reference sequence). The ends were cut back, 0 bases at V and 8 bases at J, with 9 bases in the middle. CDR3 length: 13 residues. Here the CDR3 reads CASSLGGGDEQFF. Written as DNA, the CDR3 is TGTGCCAGCAGCTTGGGTGGGGGCGATGAGCAGTTCTTC.

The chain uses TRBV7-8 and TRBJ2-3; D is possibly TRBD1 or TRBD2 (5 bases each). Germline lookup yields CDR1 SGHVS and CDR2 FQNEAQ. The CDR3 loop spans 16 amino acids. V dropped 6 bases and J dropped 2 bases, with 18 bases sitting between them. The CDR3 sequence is CASRSGPGFPTDTQYF. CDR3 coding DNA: TGTGCCAGCAGGTCGGGACCAGGGTTCCCCACAGATACGCAGTATTTT. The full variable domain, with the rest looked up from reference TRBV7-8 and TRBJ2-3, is GAGVSQSPRYKVAKRGQDVALRCDPISGHVSLFWYQQALGQGPEFLTYFQNEAQLDKSGLPSDRFFAERPEGSVSTLKIQRTQQEDSAVYLCASRSGPGFPTDTQYFGPGTRLTVL.

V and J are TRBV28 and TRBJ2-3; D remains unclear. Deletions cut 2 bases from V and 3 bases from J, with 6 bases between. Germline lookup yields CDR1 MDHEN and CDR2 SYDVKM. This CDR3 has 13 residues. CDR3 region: CASSLGITDTQYF. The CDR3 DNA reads TGTGCCAGCAGTTTAGGAATAACAGATACGCAGTATTTT.

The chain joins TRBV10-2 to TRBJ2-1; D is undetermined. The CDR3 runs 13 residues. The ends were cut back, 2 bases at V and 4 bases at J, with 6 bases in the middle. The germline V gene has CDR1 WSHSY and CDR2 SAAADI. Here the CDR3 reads CASSEGNYNEQFF. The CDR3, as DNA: TGCGCCAGCAGTGAGGGGAATTACAATGAGCAGTTCTTC.

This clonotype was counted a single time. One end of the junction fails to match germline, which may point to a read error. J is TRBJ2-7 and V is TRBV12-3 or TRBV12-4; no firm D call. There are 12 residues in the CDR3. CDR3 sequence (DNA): TGTGCCAGCAGTCCAATATACTACGAGCAGCACTTC. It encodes CASSPIYYEQHF.

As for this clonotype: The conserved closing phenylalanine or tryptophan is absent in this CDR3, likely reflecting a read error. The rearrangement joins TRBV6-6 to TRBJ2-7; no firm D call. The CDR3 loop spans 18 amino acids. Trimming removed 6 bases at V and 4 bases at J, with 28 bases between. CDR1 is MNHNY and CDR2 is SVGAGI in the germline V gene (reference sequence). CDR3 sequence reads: CASSPRGGGSLSGYEQYL. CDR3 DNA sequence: TGTGCCAGCAGCCCCCGAGGTGGTGGCAGTCTGTCTGGGTACGAGCAGTACTTA.

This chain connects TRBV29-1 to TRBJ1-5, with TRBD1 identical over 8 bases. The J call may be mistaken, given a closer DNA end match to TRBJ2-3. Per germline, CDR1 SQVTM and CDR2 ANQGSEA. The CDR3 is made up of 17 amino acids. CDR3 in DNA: TGCAGCGTAGACATCGGGACAGGAGGTTCGAGCAACCAGCCCCAGTATTTT. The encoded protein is CSVDIGTGGSSNQPQYF.

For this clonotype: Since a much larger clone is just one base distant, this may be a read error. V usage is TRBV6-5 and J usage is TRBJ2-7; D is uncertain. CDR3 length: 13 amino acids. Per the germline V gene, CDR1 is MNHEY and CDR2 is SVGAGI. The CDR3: CASSLTFTYEQNF. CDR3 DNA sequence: TGTGCCAGCAGTTTGACATTTACCTACGAGCAGAACTTC.

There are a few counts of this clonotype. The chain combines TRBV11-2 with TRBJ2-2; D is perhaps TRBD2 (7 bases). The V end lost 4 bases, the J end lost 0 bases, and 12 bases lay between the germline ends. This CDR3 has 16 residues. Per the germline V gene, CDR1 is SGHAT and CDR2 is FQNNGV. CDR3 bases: TGTGCCAGCAGCTCTGGGGGGGGGCCGAACACCGGGGAGCTGTTTTTT. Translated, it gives CASSSGGGPNTGELFF.

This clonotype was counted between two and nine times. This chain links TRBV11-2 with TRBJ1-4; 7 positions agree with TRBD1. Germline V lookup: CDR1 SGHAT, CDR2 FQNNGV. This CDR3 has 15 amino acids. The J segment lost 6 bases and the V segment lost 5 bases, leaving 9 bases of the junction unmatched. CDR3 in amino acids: CASSTLGQVHEKLFF. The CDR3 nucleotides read TGTGCCAGCAGCACCCTAGGACAGGTGCATGAAAAACTGTTTTTT.

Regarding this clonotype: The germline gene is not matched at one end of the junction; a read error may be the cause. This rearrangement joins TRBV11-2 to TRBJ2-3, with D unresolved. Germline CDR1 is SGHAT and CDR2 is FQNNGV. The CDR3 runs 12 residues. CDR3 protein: CAGSPRTDMQYF. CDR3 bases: TGTGCCGGCAGCCCCCGCACAGATATGCAGTATTTT.